One sample yielded the 30 T cell receptor beta chains listed below, sequenced in a study of graft-versus-host responses after intestinal transplantation. Assay: immunoSEQ multiplex PCR; the TCRdb copy retains only in-frame clones and omits some. Among roughly 80,000 clones listed, about 90% were seen once. Sequenced material: PBMCs, taken 98 days after intestinal transplantation. Receptors were obtained from a human patient who received an intestinal transplant, so some T cells may come from the graft donor.

With regard to this clone: Germline and junction disagree at one end, which may indicate a read error. The chain uses TRBV6-1 and TRBJ1-2; D is unresolved. This CDR3 spans 10 amino acids. Germline CDR1 reads MNHNS; CDR2 reads SASEGT. In DNA, the CDR3 is TGTGCCAGCAGTGAGCTCAAGCGAGGCTTC. The encoded protein is CASSELKRGF.

This rearrangement joins TRBV7-3 to TRBJ2-7; 12 bases align to TRBD2. V gave up 2 bases and J gave up 2 bases; unmatched junction bases: 7. CDR1 is SGHTA, CDR2 FQGTGA, per germline. The CDR3 consists of 17 residues. CDR3 region: CASSLPGLAGIAYEQYF. CDR3 bases: TGTGCCAGCAGCTTACCCGGACTAGCGGGAATCGCCTACGAGCAGTACTTC.

The chain uses TRBV10-1 and TRBJ2-7; 9 bases agree with TRBD1. The junction had 9 bases not matched to a gene; V was cut back by 2 bases and J by 4 bases. The CDR3 spans 16 residues. Germline CDR1 WNHNN, CDR2 SYGVQD (reference sequence). CDR3 loop: CASSEAQGQGGYEQYF. In DNA form, the CDR3 reads TGCGCCAGCAGTGAGGCGCAGGGACAGGGCGGTTACGAGCAGTACTTC.

The chain joins TRBV9 to TRBJ2-3, with D unclear. With 3 bases removed from V and 4 bases from J, the gap between germline ends came to 9 bases. There are 13 residues in the CDR3. Germline CDR1 SGDLS, CDR2 YYNGEE. CDR3 amino acids: CASSGIVPDTQYF. CDR3 coding DNA: TGTGCCAGCAGCGGGATAGTCCCAGATACGCAGTATTTT.

This sequence joins TRBV5-8 and TRBJ2-5; TRBD2 aligns across 12 bases. V trimming: 4 bases; J trimming: 2 bases; junction bases outside the gene matches: 6. CDR1 is SGHTS, CDR2 YDEGEE, per germline. CDR3 length: 16 amino acids. CDR3 residues: CASSPGLAGIQETQYF. The CDR3 region has the DNA TGTGCCAGCAGCCCTGGACTAGCGGGGATTCAAGAGACCCAGTACTTC.

The chain carries TRBV29-1 and TRBJ1-2, with 8 bases identical to TRBD1. V lost 4 bases and J lost 7; bases outside the gene matches: 8. Germline CDR1 reads SQVTM; CDR2 reads ANQGSEA. The CDR3 extends over 13 amino acids. CDR3 residues: CSVVVRGLFGYTF. CDR3 nucleotides: TGCAGCGTTGTGGTCAGGGGGCTTTTTGGCTACACCTTC.

The chain combines TRBV19 with TRBJ2-5, with D possibly being TRBD1 (5 bases). Trimming removed 7 bases from V and 4 bases from J, with 13 bases in between. The CDR3 runs to 13 residues. Germline V lookup: CDR1 LNHDA, CDR2 SQIVND (reference sequence). The CDR3 sequence is CASNQGYGETQYF. The CDR3 DNA sequence: TGTGCCAGTAACCAGGGTTACGGAGAGACCCAGTACTTC.

This clone was detected once. The chain employs TRBV5-6 and TRBJ2-3, with a tentative D call TRBD2 (6 bases). Germline V CDR1 and CDR2: SGHDT, YYEEEE. Trimming pared 4 bases from V and 1 base from J, leaving 16 bases between. This CDR3 comprises 16 residues. The CDR3 sequence: CASSIVSGGGTDTQYF. The CDR3 nucleotides are TGTGCCAGCAGCATCGTTAGCGGAGGGGGCACAGATACGCAGTATTTT.

The chain employs TRBV5-1 and TRBJ2-3; no reliable D call. Trimming shortened V by 3 bases and J by 1 base, and 3 bases separated the two germline ends. Germline CDR1 is SGHRS and CDR2 is YFSETQ. The CDR3 has 12 residues. Here the CDR3 reads CASSWGTDTQYF. The CDR3 DNA is TGCGCCAGCAGCTGGGGCACAGATACGCAGTATTTT.

Note on this clone: A junction end diverges from the germline sequence, so it may reflect a read error. The rearrangement links TRBV9 to TRBJ1-2, with a tentative D call TRBD1 (6 bases). Germline V gives CDR1 SGDLS, CDR2 YYNGEE. This CDR3 is built from 15 residues. CDR3 bases: TGTGCCCGCAGCGTAGGGGGAGGGGGAAACTATGGCTACACCTTC. Its translation: CARSVGGGGNYGYTF. Filled out from reference TRBV9 and TRBJ1-2, the complete variable domain reads DSGVTQTPKHLITATGQRVTLRCSPRSGDLSVYWYQQSLDQGLQFLIQYYNGEERAKGNILERFSAQQFPDLHSELNLSSLELGDSALYFCARSVGGGGNYGYTFGSGTRLTVV.

The rearrangement links TRBV6-5 to TRBJ2-5, with unresolved D. The CDR3 covers 15 residues. V was cut by 4 bases and J by 4 bases, with 16 bases left in between. Germline CDR1 and CDR2: MNHEY and SVGAGI. DNA for the CDR3: TGTGCCAGCAGTTTCCTCGATCGGCCTTTAGAGACCCAGTACTTC. It specifies CASSFLDRPLETQYF.

The CDR3 DNA follows: TGTGCCAGTAGTTCCCCGGGACGCGGCACAGATACGCAGTATTTT. This translates into CASSSPGRGTDTQYF. The chain is built from TRBV19 and TRBJ2-3; D could derive from TRBD1 or TRBD2 (5 bases each). Looked up from germline, CDR1 is LNHDA and CDR2 is SQIVND (reference sequence). The V gene lost 5 bases and the J gene lost 1 base, with 13 bases spanning the gap. The CDR3 has 15 amino acids. The full variable domain, in which reference TRBV19 and TRBJ2-3 provide the parts outside the CDR3, is DGGITQSPKYLFRKEGQNVTLSCEQNLNHDAMYWYRQDPGQGLRLIYYSQIVNDFQKGDIAEGYSVSREKKESFPLTVTSAQKNPTAFYLCASSSPGRGTDTQYFGPGTRLTVL.

This clone was seen once. V usage is TRBV4-1 and J usage is TRBJ2-5; TRBD1 or TRBD2 may be the D gene (6 bases each). Trimming cost V 7 bases and J 4 bases, with 10 bases left between them. The CDR3 sequence is 12 residues long. The V gene's germline CDR1 is MGHRA and CDR2 YSYEKL. CDR3 DNA sequence: TGCGCCAGCAACGGAGGGGGAGAGACCCAGTACTTC. Its translation: CASNGGGETQYF.

The chain joins TRBV11-3 to TRBJ2-7, with D unresolved. CDR3 size: 11 residues. Germline V CDR1 and CDR2: SGHNT, YENEEA. In nucleotides, the CDR3 is TGTGCCAGCATCCCACAAAGGGTGTCTGAGGTC. Its protein is CASIPQRVSEV.

The V and J genes are TRBV2 and TRBJ2-1; D is unresolved. Germline CDR1 SNHLY, CDR2 FYNNEI. The CDR3 extends over 12 amino acids. V lost 4 bases, J lost 7 bases, and 8 bases lay in between. The CDR3 nucleotides read TGTGCCAGCAGTGCTGGGTGGAATGAGCAGTTCTTC. Protein product: CASSAGWNEQFF.

The chain employs TRBV10-2 and TRBJ1-2; 7 bases fit TRBD1. The CDR3 contains 15 residues. Per the germline V gene, CDR1 is WSHSY and CDR2 is SAAADI. J lost 6 bases, V lost 3 bases, and 10 bases had no gene match. The CDR3 DNA sequence: TGCGCCAGCAGTGAACGACGCCACAGGGGAGATGGCTACACCTTC. Protein: CASSERRHRGDGYTF.

The chain uses TRBV4-2 and TRBJ1-5, with D possibly TRBD1 on 5 matching bases. Trimming took off 4 bases at V and 5 bases at J, with 18 bases between the two ends. Per the germline V gene, CDR1 is LGHNA and CDR2 is YNFKEQ. This CDR3 comprises 16 residues. This CDR3 is CASSPYEGQGYQPQHF. The CDR3 DNA reads TGTGCCAGCAGCCCTTATGAGGGGCAGGGTTATCAGCCCCAGCATTTT.

This clone was seen a single time. The rearrangement joins TRBV6-5 to TRBJ1-3, with 8 bases fitting TRBD1. Germline CDR1 and CDR2: MNHEY and SVGAGI. The CDR3 length is 15 residues. The trim removed 6 bases at V and 2 bases at J, leaving 6 bases unmatched. CDR3 DNA: TGTGCCAGCAGCCTCGGACAGGGCCCTGGAAACACCATATATTTT. It is translated as CASSLGQGPGNTIYF.

This clone has only one observation. The V call is TRBV6-5, the J call TRBJ2-7; 10 bases agree with TRBD2. V dropped 7 bases and J dropped 2; count of bases not matched to a gene: 5. This CDR3 has 14 amino acids. Germline CDR1 reads MNHEY; CDR2 reads SVGAGI. CDR3 DNA: TGTGCCAGCAATAAGGGACTAGCGCCCTACGAGCAGTACTTC. Translated, it gives CASNKGLAPYEQYF.

The V call is TRBV9, the J call TRBJ1-1; TRBD1 is a possible D gene (5 bases). Trimming left V 4 bases short and J 5 bases short, with 12 bases between. CDR1 and CDR2 (germline): SGDLS, YYNGEE. The CDR3 spans 13 residues. CDR3 in amino acids: CASSQIGGTEAFF. In DNA form, the CDR3 reads TGTGCCAGCAGCCAAATTGGGGGGACTGAAGCTTTCTTT.

The chain uses TRBV5-4 and TRBJ2-6; 8 positions match TRBD2. There are 15 residues in the CDR3. With 4 bases clipped from V and 0 bases from J, the junction kept 0 bases outside the gene matches. Germline loops: CDR1 SGHNT, CDR2 YYREEE (reference sequence). This CDR3 is CASSTSGSGANVLTF. CDR3 bases: TGTGCCAGCAGCACTAGCGGCTCTGGGGCCAACGTCCTGACTTTC.

CDR3 in amino acids: CASSFQVAGGEQYF. The CDR3 DNA sequence: TGTGCCAGCAGCTTTCAGGTCGCCGGGGGGGAGCAGTACTTC. The V gene is TRBV5-5, the J gene TRBJ2-7; 7 nucleotides agree with TRBD2. The CDR3 covers 14 residues. The germline V gene encodes CDR1 SGHKS and CDR2 YYEKEE (reference sequence). The trim removed 2 bases at V and 7 bases at J, leaving 9 bases unmatched.

The chain employs TRBV25-1 and TRBJ2-7; 11 positions agree with TRBD1. The V segment lost 0 bases and the J segment 4 bases; nucleotides outside the gene matches: 5. The germline V gene has CDR1 MGHDK and CDR2 SYGVNS. This CDR3 is built from 16 residues. CDR3 amino acids: CASSEYFGDRGYEQYF. The CDR3 DNA is TGTGCCAGCAGTGAATATTTTGGGGACAGGGGGTACGAGCAGTACTTC.

The rearrangement uses TRBV10-3 and TRBJ1-2; perhaps TRBD1 as D (5 bases). The V and J ends lost 8 bases and 8 bases respectively, with 18 bases between them. In germline, CDR1 is ENHRY, CDR2 SYGVKD. The CDR3 sequence is 13 residues long. This CDR3 reads CAIGPRGEEGYTF. CDR3 sequence (DNA): TGTGCCATCGGCCCCCGGGGGGAAGAAGGCTACACCTTC.

Here the CDR3 DNA reads TGTGCCAGCAGTTTATTCCAGGAGCAGTACTTC. It specifies CASSLFQEQYF. The chain couples TRBV28 to TRBJ2-7; D unclear. The V and J ends lost 1 base and 7 bases respectively, with 5 bases between them. The V gene's germline CDR1 is MDHEN and CDR2 SYDVKM. The CDR3 length is 11 residues.

The rearrangement uses TRBV27 and TRBJ1-2, with a possible D match to TRBD1 (5 bases). Trimming removed 2 bases at V and 5 bases at J, with 12 bases between. The CDR3 length is 14 residues. Germline CDR1 MNHEY, CDR2 SMNVEV (reference sequence). The CDR3 loop is CASSLKQGNYGYTF. The CDR3 region has the DNA TGTGCCAGCAGTTTAAAGCAGGGAAATTATGGCTACACCTTC.

Points on this clone: The same CDR3 is also encoded by other DNA sequences in this sample. The rearrangement joins TRBV11-2 to TRBJ2-3, with TRBD1 matching over 10 bases. Trimming at V came to 5 bases and at J to 7 bases, leaving 15 bases not matched to a gene. This CDR3 is built from 17 residues. Germline V gene lookup returns CDR1 SGHAT and CDR2 FQNNGV. CDR3 coding DNA: TGTGCCAGCAGCCTCACGGGGGACAGGGGTCGAGGAAATACGCAGTATTTT. As protein: CASSLTGDRGRGNTQYF. The whole variable domain, filled in from reference TRBV11-2 and TRBJ2-3, reads EAGVAQSPRYKIIEKRQSVAFWCNPISGHATLYWYQQILGQGPKLLIQFQNNGVVDDSQLPKDRFSAERLKGVDSTLKIQPAKLEDSAVYLCASSLTGDRGRGNTQYFGPGTRLTVL.

J is TRBJ1-1 and V is TRBV27; D is ambiguous. V was trimmed by 5 bases and J by 6 bases, leaving 13 bases between them. Germline values: CDR1 MNHEY, CDR2 SMNVEV (reference sequence). The CDR3 consists of 13 residues. The CDR3 coding sequence is TGTGCCAGCAGTCCCCACGACCTGGCTGAAGCTTTCTTT. As protein: CASSPHDLAEAFF.

This clone showed up just once. The chain combines TRBV7-9 with TRBJ1-2; 9 nucleotides align to TRBD1. V trimming: 5 bases; J trimming: 4 bases; junction bases outside the gene matches: 11. Germline values: CDR1 SEHNR, CDR2 FQNEAQ (reference sequence). This CDR3 has 16 residues. CDR3 sequence: CASSATGTGIPYGYTF. CDR3 bases: TGTGCCAGCAGCGCGACCGGGACAGGGATACCCTATGGCTACACCTTC. The full variable domain, in which reference TRBV7-9 and TRBJ1-2 provide the parts outside the CDR3, is DTGVSQNPRHKITKRGQNVTFRCDPISEHNRLYWYRQTLGQGPEFLTYFQNEAQLEKSRLLSDRFSAERPKGSFSTLEIQRTEQGDSAMYLCASSATGTGIPYGYTFGSGTRLTVV.

The V gene is TRBV5-6, the J gene TRBJ1-5, with 9 bases identical to TRBD1. The length of the CDR3 is 14 residues. Trimming at V came to 0 bases and at J to 5 bases, leaving 0 bases not matched to a gene. Germline assignment: CDR1 SGHDT and CDR2 YYEEEE. In DNA, the CDR3 is TGTGCCAGCAGCTTGGGACAGGGGGATCAGCCCCAGCATTTT. Amino acid sequence: CASSLGQGDQPQHF. Combining the CDR3 with reference TRBV5-6 and TRBJ1-5 gives the whole variable domain DAGVTQSPTHLIKTRGQQVTLRCSPKSGHDTVSWYQQALGQGPQFIFQYYEEEERQRGNFPDRFSGHQFPNYSSELNVNALLLGDSALYLCASSLGQGDQPQHFGDGTRLSIL.